This TCR beta chain came from a study of T cell repertoires in cytomegalovirus infection. About the research overall: CMV infection plus the matching HLA type was flagged by public TCR beta signatures.

This clonotype has at least ten counts. Its antigen remains unidentified. This CDR3 contains 14 residues. The junction had 6 bases not matched to a gene; V was cut back by 3 bases and J by 7 bases. Per germline, CDR1 LGHNT and CDR2 FRNRAP. Study findings and constraints: Within the response measured ex vivo, HLA-C-restricted CMV-specific TCR beta clonotypes were dominant. Individuals carrying CMV plus the relevant HLA were identified by cumulative frequency of public TCR beta families.

TCRdb analysed the reads with MiXCR anew, one entry per CDR3 protein. The table lists 300,000 or so distinct CDR3 sequences, roughly a tenth of them singletons. This receptor was obtained from a human donor in good health (CMV status not recorded). Some clones in this sample may be carry-over from other donors' samples. The chain is built from TRBV12-5 and TRBJ1-5, with 7 bases identical to TRBD1. Material: PBMCs. The CDR3 spells CASGFGQVGQPQHF. CDR3 nucleotides: TGTGCTAGTGGTTTCGGACAGGTAGGACAGCCCCAGCATTTT.